This T cell receptor beta chain was found in a study of prognosis after radiotherapy for stage I lung cancer. Study details: Adenocarcinoma occurred in around eleven patients and squamous cell carcinoma in 6 or 7. General observations from the study: Differential TRBV and TRBJ gene usage was reported between patients with metastases and patients without them.

Two rounds of multiplex PCR amplified TCR beta CDR3 from genomic DNA. First-round PCR amplification was performed with primers specific to each TRBV and TRBJ gene. From the multiplex PCR reads, TCRdb called clonotypes with MiXCR, one entry per CDR3 protein. The sample shows 25,000 to 35,000 distinct CDR3 sequences, less than 35% of them seen only once. A few counts support this clonotype. What it recognizes is unknown. Germline assignment: CDR1 SGHTS and CDR2 YDEGEE. The ends were cut back, 0 bases at V and 0 bases at J, with 10 bases in the middle. The CDR3 has 15 amino acids. The sample consisted of PBMCs, taken before or after stereotactic body radiation therapy (not recorded which). V usage is TRBV5-8 and J usage is TRBJ2-7; weak D call: TRBD2 (6 bases). This clonotype was sampled from a donor over 45 with non-small cell lung cancer. The CDR3, as DNA: TGTGCCAGCAGCTTGGTCGGAGGGCGCTCCTACGAGCAGTACTTC. Encoded protein: CASSLVGGRSYEQYF.